The 16 T cell receptor beta chains in this list originate from one sample, sequenced in a study of T cell responses to AZD1222 COVID-19 vaccine. Clones were read by immunoSEQ multiplex PCR, and TCRdb kept only the in-frame ones, dropping some. The table includes 100,000 to 120,000 clones, 85% to 95% detected once. The sample consisted of peripheral blood, taken on day 0 of AZD1222 vaccination. These receptor sequences come from an adult in good health.

The chain links TRBV30 to TRBJ1-2; D gene uncertain. The V end lost 5 bases, the J end lost 4 bases, and 8 bases lay between the germline ends. CDR3 length: 11 amino acids. In germline, CDR1 is GTSNPN, CDR2 SVGIG (reference sequence). The CDR3 protein is CAWGRVYGYTF. The CDR3 bases are TGTGCCTGGGGGCGGGTCTATGGCTACACCTTC.

The gene calls are TRBV6-6 and TRBJ1-6; weak D call: TRBD1 (5 bases). Germline V lookup: CDR1 MNHNY, CDR2 SVGAGI (reference sequence). This CDR3 is 17 amino acids long. With 5 bases removed from V and 5 bases from J, the gap between germline ends came to 19 bases. This CDR3 is CASSRRARGENNSPLHF. The CDR3 DNA sequence: TGTGCCAGCAGTCGTAGGGCAAGGGGCGAAAATAATTCACCCCTCCACTTT.

The CDR3 loop reads CASSQDRLAGPTGELFF. The CDR3 nucleotides are TGCGCCAGCAGCCAAGATCGGTTAGCGGGGCCTACCGGGGAGCTGTTTTTT. The rearrangement links TRBV4-1 to TRBJ2-2, with TRBD2 identical over 8 bases. Germline V gene sequence: CDR1 MGHRA, CDR2 YSYEKL. Trimming at V came to 0 bases and at J to 5 bases, leaving 8 bases not matched to a gene. The CDR3 totals 17 residues.

In this sample, this clone turned up once. V is TRBV10-1 and J is TRBJ1-1; D is possibly TRBD1 (5 bases). The germline V gene has CDR1 WNHNN and CDR2 SYGVQD (reference sequence). The V end was cut by 5 bases, the J end by 0 bases, with 10 bases between. The CDR3 covers 14 residues. The CDR3 DNA follows: TGCGCCAGCAGTCCGGGACCGGTGAACACTGAAGCTTTCTTT. Its protein product is CASSPGPVNTEAFF.

J is TRBJ2-7 and V is TRBV5-8, with D possibly being TRBD1 (5 bases). CDR1 and CDR2 (germline): SGHTS, YDEGEE. CDR3 length: 14 residues. Trimming stripped 0 bases from V and 1 base from J, with 8 bases between. CDR3 amino acids: CASSLGTSSYEQYF. Written as DNA, the CDR3 is TGTGCCAGCAGCTTGGGGACATCATCCTACGAGCAGTACTTC.

This clone was seen a single time. This chain joins TRBV5-1 and TRBJ2-2, with TRBD2 as a possible D gene (5 bases). V was clipped by 3 bases and J by 0 bases, with 6 bases between them. The CDR3 is made up of 14 amino acids. The germline V gene encodes CDR1 SGHRS and CDR2 YFSETQ. Here the CDR3 reads CASSSGTNTGELFF. The CDR3 DNA sequence: TGCGCCAGCAGCTCGGGGACGAACACCGGGGAGCTGTTTTTT.

CDR3 nucleotide sequence: TGTGCCAGCAGTGAGGACAGAAGAGCCTACGAGCAGTACTTC. Protein sequence: CASSEDRRAYEQYF. The rearrangement joins TRBV6-1 to TRBJ2-7, with D maybe TRBD1 (6 bases). V lost 3 bases and J 2 bases, leaving 11 bases between the germline ends. The CDR3 consists of 14 residues. Germline V gives CDR1 MNHNS, CDR2 SASEGT.

The chain links TRBV7-8 to TRBJ1-6; TRBD1 matches at 8 bases. This CDR3 comprises 15 residues. The V gene's germline CDR1 is SGHVS and CDR2 FQNEAQ. The junction had 6 bases not matched to a gene; V was cut back by 4 bases and J by 7 bases. The CDR3 loop is CASSYWTGLNSPLHF. Written as DNA, the CDR3 is TGTGCCAGCAGCTATTGGACAGGGTTAAATTCACCCCTCCACTTT.

The count of this clone is one. The V call is TRBV7-9, the J call TRBJ1-1; TRBD1 agrees at 11 bases. CDR1 is SEHNR, CDR2 FQNEAQ, per germline (reference sequence). The CDR3 is made up of 16 amino acids. V lost 4 bases, J lost 0 bases, and 4 bases stayed unmatched. CDR3 residues: CASSSGQGALNTEAFF. The CDR3, as DNA: TGTGCCAGCAGCTCAGGACAGGGGGCGTTGAACACTGAAGCTTTCTTT.

V gene TRBV27 combines with J gene TRBJ1-2; weak D call: TRBD1 (5 bases). Germline V CDR1 and CDR2: MNHEY, SMNVEV (reference sequence). The V end was cut by 2 bases, the J end by 2 bases, with 6 bases between. The CDR3 spans 13 residues. The CDR3 sequence: CASSLRQNYGYTF. The CDR3 DNA sequence: TGTGCCAGCAGTTTAAGACAGAACTATGGCTACACCTTC.

CDR3: CASSHDGTSGAQHF. Written as DNA, the CDR3 is TGTGCCAGCAGCCACGACGGGACATCTGGGGCCCAGCATTTT. The gene calls are TRBV6-5 and TRBJ1-5, with D perhaps TRBD1 (6 bases). Between the trimmed V and J ends, which lost 6 bases and 11 bases, there was a span of 20 bases. The CDR3 is 14 residues long. The germline gives CDR1 MNHEY, CDR2 SVGAGI.

This chain connects TRBV7-9 to TRBJ2-1; D uncertain. Trimming removed 7 bases at V and 10 bases at J, with 14 bases between. CDR3 length: 12 amino acids. Germline-derived CDR1 and CDR2 are SEHNR and FQNEAQ (reference sequence). The CDR3 protein is CASTLDFREQFF. In DNA, the CDR3 is TGTGCCAGCACTTTAGACTTTAGGGAGCAGTTCTTC.

V usage is TRBV29-1 and J usage is TRBJ1-2, with 8 bases lining up with TRBD1. V shed 0 bases, J shed 4 bases, and the junction held 7 bases outside the gene matches. The V gene's germline CDR1 is SQVTM and CDR2 ANQGSEA. CDR3 length equals 15 residues. The CDR3 here is CSVEDRPGGSYGYTF. In nucleotides, the CDR3 is TGCAGCGTTGAAGACCGCCCAGGGGGCAGCTATGGCTACACCTTC.

The V gene is TRBV5-8, the J gene TRBJ1-1, with D hard to call. Looked up from germline, CDR1 is SGHTS and CDR2 is YDEGEE. CDR3 length: 15 residues. V lost 0 bases to trimming and J lost 2 bases, with 11 bases between them. CDR3 nucleotides: TGTGCCAGCAGCTTGGCCGCGGGGAGAAACACTGAAGCTTTCTTT. Residues: CASSLAAGRNTEAFF.

V gene TRBV6-5 combines with J gene TRBJ1-2, with 7 bases lining up with TRBD1. Trimming took 6 bases from V and 8 from J; bases not matched to a gene: 12. The CDR3 covers 14 residues. Germline CDR1 is MNHEY and CDR2 is SVGAGI. The CDR3 bases are TGTGCCAGCAGGGGAGCTCCAGGGGGTTGGGGCTACACCTTC. Its protein product is CASRGAPGGWGYTF.

The V call is TRBV18, the J call TRBJ1-5, with D hard to call. Trimming cost V 6 bases and J 7 bases, with 16 bases left between them. This CDR3 has 14 amino acids. The germline V gene has CDR1 KGHSH and CDR2 LQKENI. The CDR3 DNA sequence: TGTGCCAGCTCCCACGACGGGCGAGGACAGCCCCAGCATTTT. This gives the protein CASSHDGRGQPQHF. The variable domain in full, completed from reference TRBV18 and TRBJ1-5, reads NAGVMQNPRHLVRRRGQEARLRCSPMKGHSHVYWYRQLPEEGLKFMVYLQKENIIDESGMPKERFSAEFPKEGPSILRIQQVVRGDSAAYFCASSHDGRGQPQHFGDGTRLSIL.